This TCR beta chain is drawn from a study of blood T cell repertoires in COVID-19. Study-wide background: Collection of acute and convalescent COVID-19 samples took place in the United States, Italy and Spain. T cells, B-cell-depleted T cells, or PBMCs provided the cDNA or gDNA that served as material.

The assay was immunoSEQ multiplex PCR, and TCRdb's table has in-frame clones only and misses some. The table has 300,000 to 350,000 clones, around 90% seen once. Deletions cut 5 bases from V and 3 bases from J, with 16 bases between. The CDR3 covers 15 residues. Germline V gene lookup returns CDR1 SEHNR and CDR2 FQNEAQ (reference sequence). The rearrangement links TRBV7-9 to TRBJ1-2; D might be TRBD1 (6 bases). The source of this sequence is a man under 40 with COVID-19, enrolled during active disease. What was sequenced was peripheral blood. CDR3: CASSPLGADYYGYTF. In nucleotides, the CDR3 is TGTGCCAGCAGCCCCCTGGGGGCTGACTACTATGGCTACACCTTC.